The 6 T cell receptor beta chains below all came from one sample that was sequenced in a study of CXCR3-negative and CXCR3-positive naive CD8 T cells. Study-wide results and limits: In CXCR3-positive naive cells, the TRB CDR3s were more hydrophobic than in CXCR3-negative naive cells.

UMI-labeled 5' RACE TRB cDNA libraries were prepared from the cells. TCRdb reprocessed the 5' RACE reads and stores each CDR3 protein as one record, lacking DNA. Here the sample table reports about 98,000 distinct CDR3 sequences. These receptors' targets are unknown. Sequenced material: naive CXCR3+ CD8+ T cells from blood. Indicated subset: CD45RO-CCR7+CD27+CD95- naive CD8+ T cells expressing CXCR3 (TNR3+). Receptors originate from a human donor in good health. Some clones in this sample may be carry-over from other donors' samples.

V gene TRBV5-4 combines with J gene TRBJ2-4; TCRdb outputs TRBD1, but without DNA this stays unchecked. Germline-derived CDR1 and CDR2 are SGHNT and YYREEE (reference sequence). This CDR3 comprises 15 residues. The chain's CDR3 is CASSHPETGTNIQYF.

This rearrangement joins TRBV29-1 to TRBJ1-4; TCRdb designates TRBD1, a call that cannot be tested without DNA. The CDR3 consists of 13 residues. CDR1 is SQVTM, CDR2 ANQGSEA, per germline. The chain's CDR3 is CSSTQGASEKLFF. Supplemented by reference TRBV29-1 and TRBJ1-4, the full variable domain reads SAVISQKPSRDICQRGTSLTIQCQVDSQVTMMFWYRQQPGQSLTLIATANQGSEATYESGFVIDKFPISRPNLTFSTLTVSNMSPEDSSIYLCSSTQGASEKLFFGSGTQLSVL.

CDR3 sequence: CASSQGQGSYNEQFF. The V and J genes are TRBV4-3 and TRBJ2-1; the D call from TCRdb, TRBD1, cannot be confirmed without DNA. The germline V gene has CDR1 LGHNA and CDR2 YSLEER. The CDR3 has 15 residues.

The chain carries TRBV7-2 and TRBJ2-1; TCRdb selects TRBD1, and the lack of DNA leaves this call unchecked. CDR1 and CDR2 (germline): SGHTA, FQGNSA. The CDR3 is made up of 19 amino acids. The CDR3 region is CASSSQTLTGIGTRNEQFF.

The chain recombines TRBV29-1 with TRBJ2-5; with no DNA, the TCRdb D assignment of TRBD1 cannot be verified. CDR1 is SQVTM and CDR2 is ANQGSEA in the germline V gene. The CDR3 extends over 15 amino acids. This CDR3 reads CSVVPRGAGEWTQYF.

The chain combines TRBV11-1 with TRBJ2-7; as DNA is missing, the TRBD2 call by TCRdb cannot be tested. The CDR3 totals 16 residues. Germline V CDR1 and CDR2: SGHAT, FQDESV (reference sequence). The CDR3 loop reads CASSAGLAGSSYEQYF.